This is a list of T cell receptor beta chains from one sample in a study of cytomegalovirus exposure and HLA in healthy donors. TCRdb's table, derived via immunoSEQ multiplex PCR, lists solely in-frame clones and lacks some. The sample includes about 160,000 clones, roughly 77% of them seen just once. Sequenced sample: PBMCs. These receptors were obtained from a human donor in good health. The CDR3 runs from the conserved cysteine through the conserved F or W. The D gene is left open where the match is weak. Clone size appears in some rows only: once, few, many, or a class for an expanded clone.

j_call clone_size v_call d_call cdr3_aa cdr3_nt
TRBJ1-4 - TRBV19 TRBD1 CASIGRGRDEKLFF TGTGCCAGTATTGGTAGGGGGCGGGATGAAAAACTGTTTTTT
TRBJ1-1 - TRBV4-1 - CASSQDWAGDNERTEAFF TGCGCCAGCAGCCAAGATTGGGCGGGTGATAACGAGAGGACTGAAGCTTTCTTT
TRBJ2-6 - TRBV5-5 - CASRRSSGANVLTF TGTGCCAGCAGGCGGAGCTCTGGGGCCAACGTCCTGACTTTC
TRBJ2-3 few TRBV6-6 TRBD2 CASSSRTSGGRDTQYF TGTGCCAGCAGTTCCAGGACTAGCGGGGGGCGGGATACGCAGTATTTT
TRBJ1-5 - TRBV28 TRBD1 CASIPTNRGRYNQPQHF TGTGCCAGCATTCCGACTAACAGGGGGCGATACAATCAGCCCCAGCATTTT
TRBJ2-7 once TRBV19 - CASSIGGDYEQYF TGTGCCAGTAGTATAGGGGGGGACTACGAGCAGTACTTC
TRBJ2-2 few TRBV7-2 - CASTPRGAGAGGELFF TGTGCCAGCACTCCCCGGGGGGCGGGGGCGGGCGGGGAGCTGTTTTTT
TRBJ1-1 - TRBV12-5 - CASGFTGQKRTTEAFF TGTGCTAGTGGTTTTACAGGACAGAAGAGAACCACTGAAGCTTTCTTT
TRBJ1-4 - TRBV10-2 - CASSKDGEKLFF TGCGCCAGCAGTAAGGACGGGGAGAAACTGTTTTTT
TRBJ2-1 once TRBV6-5 - CASGPTRLNEQFF TGTGCCAGCGGGCCGACACGTCTTAATGAGCAGTTCTTC
TRBJ2-6 - TRBV7-3 - CASSPSSGANVLTF TGTGCCAGCAGTCCTAGCTCTGGGGCCAACGTCCTGACTTTC
TRBJ2-3 - TRBV6-5 - CASSFGGFSFYLYF TGTGCCAGCAGCTTCGGGGGATTCTCATTTTATCTGTATTTT
TRBJ2-1 - TRBV6-4 - CASSATGTPPPSNEQFF TGTGCCAGCAGTGCTACCGGGACACCTCCCCCTTCCAATGAGCAGTTCTTC
TRBJ2-7 - TRBV11-3 TRBD2 CASSLSGAGVTYEQYF TGTGCCAGCAGCTTATCTGGGGCGGGGGTCACCTACGAGCAGTACTTC
TRBJ2-1 - TRBV25-1 TRBD1 CASSEWTGTYNEQFF TGTGCCAGCAGTGAGTGGACAGGGACCTACAATGAGCAGTTCTTC
TRBJ2-2 - TRBV9 - CASSVGGTGELFF TGTGCCAGCAGCGTAGGAGGGACCGGGGAGCTGTTTTTT
TRBJ1-1 - TRBV30 - CAWSGEGTEAFF TGTGCCTGGAGCGGGGAGGGCACTGAAGCTTTCTTT
TRBJ1-1 - TRBV13 - CASSLYWNTEAFF TGTGCCAGCAGCTTATACTGGAACACTGAAGCTTTCTTT
TRBJ1-5 few TRBV2 TRBD1 CASRGQGGQPQHF TGTGCCAGCAGAGGACAGGGCGGGCAGCCCCAGCATTTT
TRBJ2-2 - TRBV19 TRBD1 CASNPRQGTGELFF TGTGCCAGTAACCCACGACAGGGTACCGGGGAGCTGTTTTTT
TRBJ1-2 - TRBV14 - CASSPGLNYGYTF TGTGCCAGCAGTCCGGGACTGAACTATGGCTACACCTTC
TRBJ2-7 once TRBV6-5 - CASSYRAGPYEQYF TGTGCCAGCAGTTATAGGGCAGGGCCCTACGAGCAGTACTTC
TRBJ2-3 - TRBV11-2 - CASSFSEADTQYF TGTGCCAGCAGCTTTAGCGAGGCAGATACGCAGTATTTT
TRBJ1-1 - TRBV10-3 TRBD1 CAISEGGISNTEAFF TGTGCCATCAGTGAAGGGGGCATATCGAACACTGAAGCTTTCTTT
TRBJ2-7 - TRBV30 - CAWSTGSSYEQYF TGTGCCTGGAGTACGGGAAGCTCCTACGAGCAGTACTTC
TRBJ2-7 once TRBV6-5 - CASSPPRGSEQYF TGTGCCAGCAGCCCCCCGAGGGGGAGCGAGCAGTACTTC
TRBJ1-3 - TRBV14 - CASSAWDTGNTIYF TGTGCCAGCAGCGCCTGGGACACTGGAAACACCATATATTTT
TRBJ1-5 - TRBV28 - CASSLLQGQPQHF TGTGCCAGCAGTTTGTTACAGGGCCAGCCCCAGCATTTT
TRBJ1-4 few TRBV5-1 TRBD1 CASSPRDRVGKLFF TGCGCCAGCAGCCCCCGGGACAGGGTTGGAAAACTGTTTTTT
TRBJ2-7 - TRBV2 - CASSPGLGSYEQYF TGTGCCAGCAGCCCGGGACTGGGCTCCTACGAGCAGTACTTC
TRBJ2-7 - TRBV25-1 TRBD1 CASSDGQGGYEQYF TGTGCCAGCAGTGACGGACAGGGTGGGTACGAGCAGTACTTC
TRBJ1-4 - TRBV4-2 - CASSQEKNLGREEKLFF TGTGCCAGCAGCCAAGAAAAGAACTTGGGCCGAGAAGAAAAACTGTTTTTT
TRBJ2-1 - TRBV10-1 - CASSENEGSYNEQFF TGCGCCAGCAGTGAGAACGAGGGCTCCTACAATGAGCAGTTCTTC
TRBJ1-1 - TRBV11-2 - CASSYSITEAFF TGTGCCAGCAGCTACTCGATAACTGAAGCTTTCTTT
TRBJ1-1 - TRBV5-1 - CASSLAGGTNTEAFF TGCGCCAGCAGCTTGGCGGGGGGTACGAACACTGAAGCTTTCTTT
TRBJ1-1 - TRBV9 TRBD1 CASSLGQGAPTEAFF TGTGCCAGCAGCCTTGGACAGGGGGCGCCGACTGAAGCTTTCTTT
TRBJ2-1 - TRBV7-9 TRBD2 CASSLQTSGGEQFF TGTGCCAGCAGCCTCCAGACTAGCGGGGGGGAGCAGTTCTTC
TRBJ2-1 - TRBV25-1 - CASSEVQPYNEQFF TGTGCCAGCAGTGAGGTACAGCCCTACAATGAGCAGTTCTTC
TRBJ2-3 - TRBV9 - CASSVRNQGDTQYF TGTGCCAGCAGCGTACGAAACCAGGGAGATACGCAGTATTTT
TRBJ1-2 - TRBV29-1 TRBD1 CSVVTTGRGGDYGYTF TGCAGCGTCGTTACGACAGGGCGGGGGGGGGATTATGGCTACACCTTC
TRBJ2-3 - TRBV28 - CASSLSRGHTDTQYF TGTGCCAGCAGTTTAAGCAGGGGACACACAGATACGCAGTATTTT
TRBJ2-2 once TRBV14 - CASSHELNTGELFF TGTGCCAGCAGCCATGAGTTGAACACCGGGGAGCTGTTTTTT
TRBJ2-7 - TRBV28 TRBD1 CASSSVTGDYEQYF TGTGCCAGCAGTTCGGTGACAGGGGACTACGAGCAGTACTTC
TRBJ2-5 - TRBV15 TRBD2 CATSSPTSGRPETQYF TGTGCCACCAGCAGTCCCACTAGCGGGAGACCAGAGACCCAGTACTTC
TRBJ2-5 - TRBV12-5 - CASGLVIPRRWETQYF TGTGCTAGTGGTTTGGTAATTCCCCGCCGGTGGGAGACCCAGTACTTC
TRBJ1-1 - TRBV28 - CASSLQRGTLEAFF TGTGCCAGCAGTTTACAACGGGGGACCCTTGAAGCTTTCTTT
TRBJ2-2 - TRBV27 TRBD1 CASSPGQGNTGELFF TGTGCCAGCAGTCCGGGACAGGGAAACACCGGGGAGCTGTTTTTT
TRBJ1-1 - TRBV7-2 - CASSTSYTEAFF TGTGCCAGCAGCACCAGTTATACTGAAGCTTTCTTT
TRBJ2-1 - TRBV28 TRBD2 CASSFPGTSREQFF TGTGCCAGCAGTTTTCCCGGGACTAGCCGAGAGCAGTTCTTC
TRBJ2-5 once TRBV7-9 - CASRGPGAGETQYF TGTGCCAGCAGAGGTCCAGGGGCAGGGGAGACCCAGTACTTC
TRBJ1-2 - TRBV7-2 TRBD1 CASSLASGGYGYTF TGTGCCAGCAGCTTAGCATCAGGGGGCTATGGCTACACCTTC
TRBJ1-1 few TRBV6-5 TRBD1 CASRGTGGSTEAFF TGTGCCAGCAGGGGGACAGGGGGATCGACTGAAGCTTTCTTT
TRBJ1-2 - TRBV27 TRBD1 CASRSRQGDRDYGYTF TGTGCCAGCAGAAGTCGACAGGGGGATCGGGACTATGGCTACACCTTC
TRBJ2-7 - TRBV19 - CASSNQGYEQYF TGTGCCAGTAGTAACCAGGGCTACGAGCAGTACTTC